This TCR beta chain was captured in a study of blood T cells in healthy people across ages. The table lists this clonotype with a count of one. Total RNA amounts of at least 5.5 micrograms were extracted per sample. The use of a sample-barcoded 5' primer and a J-beta primer mix characterized a second PCR of roughly 6 to 11 cycles. MiXCR, run by TCRdb on the 5' RACE reads, gives a single entry per CDR3 protein. The table records 600,000 or so distinct CDR3 sequences, roughly 21% of them present only once. The CDR3 spans 14 residues. Germline V gene lookup returns CDR1 MNHNY and CDR2 SVGAGI (reference sequence).

V is TRBV6-6 and J is TRBJ2-5, with D perhaps being TRBD1 or TRBD2 (5 bases each). Judging by the DNA end, TRBJ2-1 fits better; the J call may be wrong. The receptor was derived from a man in his 70s in good health. Source material: blood. CDR3 in DNA: TGTGCCAGCAGTCACGGGACGGTTAACAATGAGCAGTTCTTC. This translates into CASSHGTVNNEQFF.